A selection of T cell receptor beta chains follows, all from one sample in a study of PD-L1 blockade in urothelial cancer. Produced via immunoSEQ multiplex PCR; TCRdb's table is partial and in-frame only. The sample has about 130,000 clones, about four fifths seen once. Sample: PBMCs, taken around atezolizumab (anti-PD-L1) treatment. The receptors stem from a man between 45 and 60 years old with urothelial cancer. The conserved cysteine and the conserved F or W are not part of the CDR3 here. The D gene is left open where the match is weak.

V	J	D	CDR3
TRBV6-5	TRBJ1-1	TRBD1	ASRKTGEPEAF
TRBV18	TRBJ1-5	-	ASSPGRANQPQH
TRBV30	TRBJ2-7	TRBD2	AWDTSGASYEQY
TRBV4-1	TRBJ2-1	TRBD2	ASSQAPGGAYNEQF
TRBV30	TRBJ2-7	TRBD2	AWSGTSGIYEQY
TRBV6-5	TRBJ2-7	TRBD2	ASSYGREDYEQY
TRBV18	TRBJ2-2	-	ASSSDSYNTGELF
TRBV18	TRBJ1-5	-	ASSPAGRGNNQPQH
TRBV9	TRBJ2-2	TRBD1	ASSVLGQDPGELF
TRBV29-1	TRBJ2-7	-	SVRRDKSSYEQY
TRBV2	TRBJ1-4	-	ASSPLGGSNEKLF
TRBV19	TRBJ1-1	-	ASRPIDSNTEAF
TRBV2	TRBJ2-1	TRBD2	ASSGAFWTSGTNEQF
TRBV6-1	TRBJ1-5	-	ASSRTYLDQPQH
TRBV29-1	TRBJ2-7	TRBD1	SVSRGRSYEQY
TRBV12-5	TRBJ2-7	-	ASGTNYEQY
TRBV9	TRBJ1-1	-	ASSVLDSGNTEAF
TRBV23-1	TRBJ2-4	TRBD2	ASTPGLADQNIQY
TRBV9	TRBJ2-1	-	ASTSSKGFYNEQF
TRBV28	TRBJ2-7	-	ASSLMGVHEQY
TRBV2	TRBJ2-1	-	ASSVLAGGEQF
TRBV28	TRBJ2-1	TRBD2	ASSLGGRAVYNEQF
TRBV10-3	TRBJ1-5	-	AIITGAWAQPQH
TRBV19	TRBJ2-7	TRBD2	ASSIGAGATYEQY
TRBV4-2	TRBJ2-3	TRBD2	ASSQAGTSGRGDTQY
TRBV18	TRBJ2-5	-	ASSPLGGQETQY
TRBV7-2	TRBJ1-2	-	ASSLGQIYGYT
TRBV6-6	TRBJ1-4	-	ASSYGSRDEKLF
TRBV28	TRBJ1-5	-	ASRNGHANQPQH
TRBV30	TRBJ2-1	-	AWIGSYNEQF
TRBV2	TRBJ2-4	-	ASRRTGGVNIQY
TRBV28	TRBJ2-7	-	ASSRTFSYEQY
TRBV2	TRBJ2-7	-	ADRGGDGYEQY
TRBV28	TRBJ2-1	-	ASSSGTLNEQF
TRBV7-3	TRBJ1-3	-	ASSLPGRGIAGNTIY
TRBV4-1	TRBJ2-3	TRBD2	ASSRKSGTSGSSTDTQY
TRBV7-8	TRBJ2-4	-	ASSPRWEAKNIQY
TRBV5-1	TRBJ2-3	TRBD2	ASSLAGGSGTDTQY
TRBV18	TRBJ1-5	-	ASSPGLGAGQPQH
TRBV7-3	TRBJ2-1	-	ASSDHMEEQF
TRBV7-9	TRBJ2-2	TRBD2	ASSKTSGQIGGELF
TRBV30	TRBJ1-3	TRBD1	AWSQDRGRGNTIY
TRBV11-3	TRBJ2-5	TRBD2	ASSSGGTSGLETQY
TRBV28	TRBJ2-1	TRBD1	ASRTVSTGGYEQF
TRBV5-1	TRBJ2-1	TRBD2	ASSSRGLVVDEQF
TRBV5-5	TRBJ1-2	-	ASSLAADFYGYT
TRBV2	TRBJ2-5	TRBD1	ASEVPGQLQETQY
TRBV25-1	TRBJ1-1	-	ASSEYSQGLSTEAF
TRBV5-1	TRBJ2-1	TRBD1	ASSLGLGQGLYNEQF
TRBV28	TRBJ2-7	-	ASLRAGSSYEQY
TRBV9	TRBJ2-1	-	ASSVGQIFNEQF